This TCR beta chain was documented in a study of blood T cell repertoires in COVID-19. Study summary: Both acute and convalescent COVID-19 samples were obtained from the United States, Italy and Spain.

Authors' data handling: How many nucleated cells were present was estimated from reference gene primer amplification. Measured with immunoSEQ multiplex PCR; TCRdb has only the in-frame clones, and not every one. V and J calls plus clone size are reproduced from that table; the DNA served to infer D and trimming. The top ten hold around 7% of the sample, which has 150,000 to 200,000 clones, just over 85% seen once. The specimen sequenced was peripheral blood. This clonotype was sampled from a man aged 45-65 years with active or convalescent COVID-19.

CDR3 sequence reads: CASSPMGGRVTEAFF. The DNA for the CDR3 is TGTGCCAGCAGCCCCATGGGGGGGAGGGTCACTGAAGCTTTCTTT. J is TRBJ1-1 and V is TRBV7-9; D is possibly TRBD1 (5 bases). Germline CDR1 reads SEHNR; CDR2 reads FQNEAQ (reference sequence). The germline V and J ends were trimmed by 5 bases and 4 bases, with 17 bases remaining between them. The CDR3 length is 15 residues.